Sequencing of this T cell receptor (beta chain) was carried out in a study of long-term antiretroviral therapy in people with HIV. An immunoSEQ assay, version v3.0, was performed at survey level. Produced via immunoSEQ multiplex PCR; TCRdb's table is partial and in-frame only. The sample consists of about 23,000 clones, approximately 80% of them appearing once. Amounts of about 0.85-10 million cryopreserved PBMC were held in the samples before DNA extraction. The CDR3 runs to 13 residues. Germline CDR1 is MNHEY and CDR2 is SMNVEV (reference sequence). Trimming cost V 3 bases and J 6 bases, with 11 bases left between them. Concerning this clone itself: The antigen remains unidentified.

General study findings and limits: Repertoires from HIV showed CDR3 length ranges narrower than those of controls. Repertoire dominance by clones expanded before ART was seen at all time points.

This TCR came from a man between 45 and 60 years old with HIV. This specimen consisted of unsorted PBMCs, obtained 0.3 years after starting antiretroviral therapy. V and J are TRBV27 and TRBJ1-1, with D possibly TRBD1 on 5 matching bases. The CDR3 DNA sequence: TGTGCCAGCAGTTTTATAGGGGTACCTGAAGCTTTCTTT. Residues: CASSFIGVPEAFF.